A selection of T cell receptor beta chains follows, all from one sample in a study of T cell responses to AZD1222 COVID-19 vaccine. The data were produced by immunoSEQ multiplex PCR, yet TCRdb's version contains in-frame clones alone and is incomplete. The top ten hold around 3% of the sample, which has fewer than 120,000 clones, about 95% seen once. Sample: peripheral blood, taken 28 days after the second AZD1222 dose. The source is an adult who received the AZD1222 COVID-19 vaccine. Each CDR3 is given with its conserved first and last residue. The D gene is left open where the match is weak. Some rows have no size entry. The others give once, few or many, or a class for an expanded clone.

CASSPTELAGDTGELFF,TGTGCCAGCTCTCCTACGGAACTAGCGGGAGATACCGGGGAGCTGTTTTTT,once,TRBV18,TRBJ2-2,TRBD2
CASSLGDSPYGYTF,TGCGCCAGCAGCTTGGGGGACAGCCCCTATGGCTACACCTTC,once,TRBV5-1,TRBJ1-2,TRBD1
CASSRQGNTEAFF,TGTGCCAGCAGTCGACAGGGGAACACTGAAGCTTTCTTT,-,TRBV28,TRBJ1-1,TRBD1
CASSSIGQHYGYTF,TGTGCCAGCAGCTCCATCGGGCAGCACTATGGCTACACCTTC,once,TRBV3-1/TRBV3-2,TRBJ1-2,-
CASRELQGSGEQYF,TGTGCCAGCAGAGAATTACAGGGGTCCGGGGAGCAGTACTTC,-,TRBV2,TRBJ2-7,TRBD1
CASSSRGKNTEAFF,TGTGCCAGCAGCTCCAGGGGGAAGAACACTGAAGCTTTCTTT,-,TRBV7-2,TRBJ1-1,TRBD1
CASSPHVAGPISYNEQFF,TGTGCCAGCAGCCCTCACGTGGCAGGACCTATCTCCTACAATGAGCAGTTCTTC,-,TRBV11-3,TRBJ2-1,-
CASSDRGDRGNTIYF,TGTGCCAGCAGTGATAGGGGGGACAGGGGAAACACCATATATTTT,-,TRBV6-1,TRBJ1-3,TRBD1
CASSRVPFGSPLHF,TGTGCCAGTAGTAGAGTTCCGTTCGGTTCACCCCTCCACTTT,-,TRBV19,TRBJ1-6,-
CASKPTENYGYTF,TGTGCCAGCAAACCGACGGAGAACTATGGCTACACCTTC,-,TRBV12-3/TRBV12-4,TRBJ1-2,-
CASSGSSGATRNSPLHF,TGTGCCAGCAGCGGATCATCTGGAGCCACTCGTAATTCACCCCTCCACTTT,-,TRBV7-6,TRBJ1-6,-
CASSADRDTEAFF,TGTGCCAGCAGCGCCGACAGGGACACTGAAGCTTTCTTT,few,TRBV6-5,TRBJ1-1,TRBD1
CASSNGQGFGTEAFF,TGTGCCAGTAGTAACGGACAGGGGTTTGGGACTGAAGCTTTCTTT,-,TRBV19,TRBJ1-1,TRBD1
CASSTAKETSGAYEQYF,TGTGCCAGCAGCACAGCGAAGGAGACTAGCGGAGCCTACGAGCAGTACTTC,-,TRBV5-5,TRBJ2-7,TRBD2
CASSLRQVYGYTF,TGTGCCAGCAGCCTCAGACAGGTCTATGGCTACACCTTC,-,TRBV7-2,TRBJ1-2,-
CASSQFIGVNTEAFF,TGCGCCAGCAGCCAATTTATAGGGGTGAACACTGAAGCTTTCTTT,-,TRBV4-1,TRBJ1-1,-
CASRAGEGADTQYF,TGTGCCAGCAGGGCTGGGGAGGGGGCAGATACGCAGTATTTT,-,TRBV6-5,TRBJ2-3,-
CASSVSRRRGDTGELFF,TGTGCCAGCAGCGTGAGCCGGCGCCGCGGGGACACCGGGGAGCTGTTTTTT,-,TRBV9,TRBJ2-2,-
CASTASAGDFSYEQYF,TGTGCCAGCACCGCTTCAGCGGGGGATTTCTCCTACGAGCAGTACTTC,-,TRBV11-2,TRBJ2-7,TRBD2
CASSPSTMNTEAFF,TGTGCCAGCTCACCCAGCACCATGAACACTGAAGCTTTCTTT,-,TRBV18,TRBJ1-1,-
CASSVTPYEQYF,TGTGCCAGCAGCGTTACCCCCTACGAGCAGTACTTC,-,TRBV6-5,TRBJ2-7,-
CASSPRSEAFF,TGTGCCAGCAGCCCACGTTCTGAAGCTTTCTTT,-,TRBV9,TRBJ1-1,-
CASSLLAGVSTDTQYF,TGTGCCAGCAGCTTACTAGCGGGGGTTAGCACAGATACGCAGTATTTT,-,TRBV7-6,TRBJ2-3,TRBD2
CASSLGGMDTEAFF,TGTGCCAGCAGTTTGGGAGGGATGGACACTGAAGCTTTCTTT,-,TRBV27,TRBJ1-1,-
CASSHYSGRARNEQFF,TGTGCCAGCAGCCATTATAGCGGGAGGGCGAGAAATGAGCAGTTCTTC,-,TRBV3-1/TRBV3-2,TRBJ2-1,TRBD2
CASSLSFRGTEAFF,TGTGCCAGCAGCTTATCCTTTCGGGGGACTGAAGCTTTCTTT,-,TRBV7-2,TRBJ1-1,-
CASSQGQGSSYEQYF,TGCGCCAGCAGCCAAGGTCAGGGAAGCTCCTACGAGCAGTACTTC,-,TRBV4-1,TRBJ2-7,-
CASSSVREEPQHF,TGTGCCAGTAGTTCAGTTAGGGAGGAGCCCCAGCATTTT,-,TRBV19,TRBJ1-5,-